The rows below give T cell receptor beta chains drawn from one sample of a study of blood T cells in healthy people across ages. TCRdb analysed the 5' RACE reads with MiXCR anew, one entry per CDR3 protein. Of about 930,000 distinct CDR3 sequences listed, 25% to 30% are singletons. These data also featured in a second study, about T cells of mothers and their children.

Sequenced input: blood. Every receptor here comes from a woman aged 40-49 years in good health. Both conserved end residues are part of each CDR3. The order of the fields is clone size, D gene, V gene, J gene, CDR3 DNA, CDR3 protein. D genes are given only for firm matches. Part of the rows lack a size; the others show once, few, many or a class for expanded clones.

size: few
D: TRBD2
V: TRBV27
J: TRBJ2-1
DNA: TGTGCCAGCAGTTTATCGCGGGGGGGATTCAATGAGCAGTTCTTC
CDR3: CASSLSRGGFNEQFF

size: few
D: -
V: TRBV28
J: TRBJ2-1
DNA: TGTGCCAGCAGTCCTGCGGGTCTTGAGAAAGAGACCCAGTTCTTC
CDR3: CASSPAGLEKETQFF

size: many
D: -
V: TRBV4-1
J: TRBJ2-1
DNA: TGCGCCAGCAGCCTCGTTCCGGGGGATTCAAATGAGCAGTTCTTC
CDR3: CASSLVPGDSNEQFF

size: few
D: -
V: TRBV5-1
J: TRBJ2-3
DNA: TGCGCCAGCAGCTTGGGCGGTAGCGGTCGAGATACGCAGTATTTT
CDR3: CASSLGGSGRDTQYF

size: -
D: TRBD1
V: TRBV11-3
J: TRBJ2-7
DNA: TGTGCCAGAAGCCCCCTCCGGGACAGGGATTACAATGAGCAGTACTTC
CDR3: CARSPLRDRDYNEQYF

size: -
D: -
V: TRBV15
J: TRBJ1-3
DNA: TGTGCCACCAGCAGAGATTTACGTGGAAACACCATATATTTT
CDR3: CATSRDLRGNTIYF

size: -
D: -
V: TRBV7-7
J: TRBJ2-5
DNA: TGTGCTAGCAGGGAGAGCCCAGCGGCGTCCGGGACCCAGTACTTC
CDR3: CASRESPAASGTQYF

size: many
D: -
V: TRBV28
J: TRBJ2-6
DNA: TGTGCCAGCAGGGCTAGGACCTACAACGTCCTGACTTTC
CDR3: CASRARTYNVLTF

size: many
D: -
V: TRBV7-9
J: TRBJ2-1
DNA: TGTGCCAGCAGCTTAGATGCTCCTAGGGGGAATGAGCAGTTCTTC
CDR3: CASSLDAPRGNEQFF

size: -
D: TRBD1
V: TRBV11-2
J: TRBJ2-7
DNA: TGTGCCAGCAGCTTAGGTCCGGACAGGGGCTTCGACGAGCAGTACTTC
CDR3: CASSLGPDRGFDEQYF

size: -
D: -
V: TRBV5-1
J: TRBJ2-1
DNA: TGCGCCAGCAGCTTGGAACGGGAGCAGTTCTTC
CDR3: CASSLEREQFF

size: many
D: -
V: TRBV18
J: TRBJ2-4
DNA: TGTGCCAGCTCATACGATCAAGGGGCGGCCAAAAACATTCAGTACTTC
CDR3: CASSYDQGAAKNIQYF

size: few
D: TRBD1
V: TRBV12-3/TRBV12-4
J: TRBJ1-4
DNA: TGTGCCAGTACACGGACAGGGTCTAATGAAAAACTGTTTTTT
CDR3: CASTRTGSNEKLFF

size: -
D: -
V: TRBV12-3/TRBV12-4
J: TRBJ2-5
DNA: TGTGCCAGCAGGGCCGGACGAGTCCAAGAGACCCAGTACTTC
CDR3: CASRAGRVQETQYF

size: -
D: -
V: TRBV7-6
J: TRBJ2-2
DNA: TGTGCCAGCAGCTTAGGGGCCCATGAGGGGCCCCGGACGAACACCGGGGAGCTGTTTTTT
CDR3: CASSLGAHEGPRTNTGELFF

size: -
D: -
V: TRBV28
J: TRBJ2-7
DNA: TGTGCCAGCAGTTCTCCCTACGGGACTTACTACACCTACGAGCAGTACTTC
CDR3: CASSSPYGTYYTYEQYF

size: few
D: -
V: TRBV4-3
J: TRBJ1-1
DNA: TGCGCCAGCAGCCAAGTTCGACAGGTTAACACTGAAGCTTTCTTT
CDR3: CASSQVRQVNTEAFF

size: -
D: TRBD1
V: TRBV12-3/TRBV12-4
J: TRBJ2-5
DNA: TGTGCCAGCAGTTTAATGGGACAGGGAGAGACCCAGTACTTC
CDR3: CASSLMGQGETQYF

size: few
D: -
V: TRBV7-2
J: TRBJ1-5
DNA: TGTGCCAGCACCTTGGGGGGAGTTCAGCCCCAGCATTTT
CDR3: CASTLGGVQPQHF

size: few
D: TRBD1
V: TRBV9
J: TRBJ2-7
DNA: TGTGCCAGCAGCGTAGCAGGGACAGGGGGCAGGTACGAGCAGTACTTC
CDR3: CASSVAGTGGRYEQYF

size: many
D: TRBD1
V: TRBV7-6
J: TRBJ2-7
DNA: TGTGCCAGCAGTTGGACAGGGGGCGAGCAGTACTTC
CDR3: CASSWTGGEQYF

size: -
D: -
V: TRBV4-1
J: TRBJ2-7
DNA: TGCGCCAGCAGCCTCCTTTGGTGGGGGGCCTACGAGCAGTACTTC
CDR3: CASSLLWWGAYEQYF

size: few
D: -
V: TRBV27
J: TRBJ1-1
DNA: TGTGCCAGCAGTTTATATTCGAGTAGCGGTACCATGAACACTGAAGCTTTCTTT
CDR3: CASSLYSSSGTMNTEAFF

size: many
D: TRBD1
V: TRBV5-1
J: TRBJ2-7
DNA: TGTGCCAGCAGCTTAGGGGCAGGGGGCTACGAGCAGTACTTC
CDR3: CASSLGAGGYEQYF

size: -
D: -
V: TRBV6-6
J: TRBJ2-3
DNA: TGTGCCAGCAGTTACCGGGGAACTAGCACAGATACGCAGTATTTT
CDR3: CASSYRGTSTDTQYF

size: few
D: -
V: TRBV7-2
J: TRBJ2-7
DNA: TGTGCCAGCAGCTTAGAGGACTACTCCTACGAGCAGTACTTC
CDR3: CASSLEDYSYEQYF

size: -
D: -
V: TRBV9
J: TRBJ1-1
DNA: TGTGCCAGCAGCGCCACAGGGACCATGAACACTGAAGCTTTCTTT
CDR3: CASSATGTMNTEAFF

size: few
D: TRBD1
V: TRBV27
J: TRBJ2-1
DNA: TGTGCCGGCAGTTACCAGGGGGCGGTGTACAATGAGCAGTTCTTC
CDR3: CAGSYQGAVYNEQFF

size: many
D: TRBD2
V: TRBV7-2
J: TRBJ2-7
DNA: TGTGCCAGCAGCCCCCAGGGACTAGCGGGGAACTACGAGCAGTACTTC
CDR3: CASSPQGLAGNYEQYF

size: -
D: -
V: TRBV18
J: TRBJ2-1
DNA: TGTGTCAGCTCACGCGACAGAAACTACAATGAGCAGTTCTTC
CDR3: CVSSRDRNYNEQFF

size: few
D: -
V: TRBV5-1
J: TRBJ2-5
DNA: TGCGCCAGCAGCTTCGGGGGACCCCAAGAGACCCAGTACTTC
CDR3: CASSFGGPQETQYF

size: -
D: TRBD1
V: TRBV27
J: TRBJ1-2
DNA: TGTGCCAGCAGTTTAGACTCTGGGACAGGGTTGAGTGTTGGCTACACCTTC
CDR3: CASSLDSGTGLSVGYTF

size: many
D: -
V: TRBV9
J: TRBJ1-1
DNA: TGTGCCAGCAGCGTAGACGGCAGGAACACTGAAGCTTTCTTT
CDR3: CASSVDGRNTEAFF